The rows below give T cell receptor beta chains drawn from one sample of a study of cytomegalovirus exposure and HLA in healthy donors. The repertoire was sequenced with immunoSEQ multiplex PCR; TCRdb's copy has only in-frame clones and lacks some. Among under 200,000 clones listed, roughly 80% were seen once. Sequencing was performed on PBMCs. The source of these receptors is a woman aged 18-30 years in good health and CMV-seronegative. Both conserved end residues are part of each CDR3. The D gene is left open where the match is weak. Clone size is stated in some rows and not others, as once, few, many or a class when expanded.

D,J,size,V,DNA,CDR3
NA,TRBJ2-1,NA,TRBV7-9,TGTGCCAGCAGCTTAGAAGGCGGTGAGCAGTTCTTC,CASSLEGGEQFF
TRBD2,TRBJ2-1,NA,TRBV5-1,TGCGCCAGCAGCCACGGTGGGGCGGGAGCAGGGGAGCAGTTCTTC,CASSHGGAGAGEQFF
NA,TRBJ1-2,NA,TRBV15,TGTGCCACCGGAAGAGATAGAGCGGGGGACTATGGCTACACCTTC,CATGRDRAGDYGYTF
NA,TRBJ2-5,NA,TRBV5-1,TGCGCCAGCAGCCTGGGACACCCCCAAGAGACCCAGTACTTC,CASSLGHPQETQYF
NA,TRBJ2-5,NA,TRBV15,TGTGCCACCAGCAGGGAGCGGACTAGAGGGGGGCAAGAGACCCAGTACTTC,CATSRERTRGGQETQYF
NA,TRBJ1-2,NA,TRBV5-6,TGTGCCAGCAGCCCCGGCATCTCGGGCTATGGCTACACCTTC,CASSPGISGYGYTF
TRBD1,TRBJ2-3,NA,TRBV6-6,TGTGCCAGCAGTTACTCGTCACAGGGGGCAAGAGATACGCAGTATTTT,CASSYSSQGARDTQYF
NA,TRBJ2-1,NA,TRBV4-1,TGCGCCAGCAGCTTGGAACCTCCGGGCTACAATGAGCAGTTCTTC,CASSLEPPGYNEQFF
NA,TRBJ2-2,NA,TRBV9,TGTGCCAGCAGCATCAGCGGTAACACCGGGGAGCTGTTTTTT,CASSISGNTGELFF
TRBD2,TRBJ2-5,NA,TRBV19,TGTGCCAGTAGTGAGGCGAGCGGGAGGGAGGCAATCGGAGAGACCCAGTACTTC,CASSEASGREAIGETQYF
TRBD1,TRBJ2-1,NA,TRBV28,TGTGCCCTAAAGCCCCCTGGACAGGGTGAGCAGTTCTTC,CALKPPGQGEQFF
TRBD1,TRBJ2-5,NA,TRBV5-6,TGTGCCAGCAGCTATAGGACAGGGGCCGTACAAGAGACCCAGTACTTC,CASSYRTGAVQETQYF
TRBD1,TRBJ1-1,NA,TRBV9,TGTGCCAGCGGTCCGGGACAGGGGGCTCAGCGGGGTTTCTTT,CASGPGQGAQRGFF
NA,TRBJ2-3,NA,TRBV29-1,TGCAGCGTTGAGGCGGGGTGGGCCACAGATACGCAGTATTTT,CSVEAGWATDTQYF
NA,TRBJ1-1,NA,TRBV7-7,TGTGCCAGCAGCTTAGCTGAAGGACTTAAAGCTTTCTTT,CASSLAEGLKAFF
TRBD2,TRBJ2-5,NA,TRBV7-9,TGTGCCAGCAGCCTAATATGGACTAGCGGGAGGGACTTCCAAGAGACCCAGTACTTC,CASSLIWTSGRDFQETQYF
NA,TRBJ1-1,NA,TRBV29-1,TGCAGCGTGGGTGGCCCTGGGCTGAACACTGAAGCTTTCTTT,CSVGGPGLNTEAFF
NA,TRBJ2-7,few,TRBV10-2,TGCGCCAGCTATGGTCAGTACGGACAGAACCTCCCACTTAACTACGAGCAGTACTTC,CASYGQYGQNLPLNYEQYF
NA,TRBJ1-6,NA,TRBV19,TGTGCCAGTGCCCGGTCCTTGAATAATTCACCCCTCCACTTT,CASARSLNNSPLHF
NA,TRBJ2-2,NA,TRBV7-8,TGTGCCAGCAGCTTAGACTGGAGGGGCCCCGGGGAGCTGTTTTTT,CASSLDWRGPGELFF
TRBD1,TRBJ1-5,NA,TRBV10-2,TGCGCCAGCAGTGAAGAAGCACAGGGGGCGGATCAGCCCCAGCATTTT,CASSEEAQGADQPQHF
NA,TRBJ1-1,NA,TRBV6-6,TGTGCCAGCAGTTACGGCCGGGCTGAAGCTTTCTTT,CASSYGRAEAFF
NA,TRBJ2-2,NA,TRBV9,TGTGCCAGCGCGGCTAGTCTAAAGGCCGGGGAGCTGTTTTTT,CASAASLKAGELFF
TRBD2,TRBJ2-7,NA,TRBV7-9,TGTTCCAGCAGCTTAGTGGGTAGCGGGAGTTTTGAGCAGTACTTC,CSSSLVGSGSFEQYF
NA,TRBJ1-4,NA,TRBV5-1,TGCGCCAGCAGCTTGGTCGGGGATTCGGAAAAACTGTTTTTT,CASSLVGDSEKLFF
TRBD2,TRBJ2-7,once,TRBV7-6,TGTGCCAGCAGCAGCGGGACTAGCGGGATCTACGAGCAGTACTTC,CASSSGTSGIYEQYF
TRBD2,TRBJ2-1,NA,TRBV28,TGTGCCAGCAGTTTCCCTAGCGGGAGGAGACTCGGTGAGCAGTTCTTC,CASSFPSGRRLGEQFF
TRBD1,TRBJ2-1,NA,TRBV2,TGTGCCAGCGGGGGACAGGCCTCCTACAATGAGCAGTTCTTC,CASGGQASYNEQFF
NA,TRBJ1-1,NA,TRBV2,TGTGCCAGTCTTATAGACAGTACCATGAACACTGAAGCTTTCTTT,CASLIDSTMNTEAFF
TRBD1,TRBJ2-1,NA,TRBV5-1,TGCGCCAGCAGCCTGGTCACCGGGACAGGGTACAATGAGCAGTTCTTC,CASSLVTGTGYNEQFF
TRBD2,TRBJ2-7,NA,TRBV7-9,TGTGCCAGCAGCTTAGCGGGGAGGGCTCACCCCACGACGGCTTACGAGCAGTACTTC,CASSLAGRAHPTTAYEQYF
TRBD1,TRBJ1-1,NA,TRBV4-2,TGTGCCAGCAGCCAAGAAGCCGGGACAGGGAGGTCCGAAGCTTTCTTT,CASSQEAGTGRSEAFF
NA,TRBJ2-7,once,TRBV12-1,TGTGCCAGCAGCTCCCCAGCGGGGAGGGTTTACGAGCAGTACTTC,CASSSPAGRVYEQYF
NA,TRBJ1-3,NA,TRBV28,TGTGCCAGCAGTTCGAGAGGGGGATTGGGCGGAAACACCATATATTTT,CASSSRGGLGGNTIYF
NA,TRBJ2-2,once,TRBV9,TGTGCCAGCAGCGTAGCGGTAGCTGGCACCGGGGAGCTGTTTTTT,CASSVAVAGTGELFF
NA,TRBJ1-1,few,TRBV7-9,TGTGCCAGCAGCTGGGACATTGGACAGCAAAGTGAAGCTTTCTTT,CASSWDIGQQSEAFF
TRBD2,TRBJ2-7,NA,TRBV7-6,TGTGCCAGCAGCTTAGCTGCGGGAGAAGGCCACGAGCAGTACTTC,CASSLAAGEGHEQYF
TRBD2,TRBJ2-5,NA,TRBV7-2,TGTGCCAGCAGAACGGGGGGAAGGGAGACCCAGTACTTC,CASRTGGRETQYF
NA,TRBJ2-2,NA,TRBV27,TGTGCCAGCACGAGGGCAGACGCCGGGGAGCTGTTTTTT,CASTRADAGELFF
TRBD1,TRBJ2-3,NA,TRBV9,TGTGCCAGCAGCATACAGGGGGACTTGGCAGATACGCAGTATTTT,CASSIQGDLADTQYF
NA,TRBJ2-1,once,TRBV27,TGTGCCAGCAGAGTCCTTGTTGGGCTTTCGAACAATGAGCAGTTCTTC,CASRVLVGLSNNEQFF
NA,TRBJ1-5,NA,TRBV30,TGTGCCTGGACCGGGAGCGGTTCCAGCAATCAGCCCCAGCATTTT,CAWTGSGSSNQPQHF
NA,TRBJ1-2,NA,TRBV14,TGTGCCAGCAGCCAAGGTTTCCGGAGGAATACCATTTTC,CASSQGFRRNTIF
NA,TRBJ1-1,NA,TRBV6-5,TGTGCCAGCAGCCTGACAGAGAACACTGAAGCTTTCTTT,CASSLTENTEAFF
TRBD2,TRBJ2-7,few,TRBV30,TGTGCCTGGAGTGGACTAGCGCGCAAATACGAGCAGTACTTC,CAWSGLARKYEQYF
TRBD2,TRBJ2-7,NA,TRBV5-6,TGTGCCAGCAGCTTAGGGTCGGGGGGGGGCGAGCAGTACTTC,CASSLGSGGGEQYF
TRBD1,TRBJ2-3,NA,TRBV15,TGTGCCACCACCTCGTATGGGACAGGGAGCACAGATACGCAGTATTTT,CATTSYGTGSTDTQYF
NA,TRBJ2-7,once,TRBV6-5,TGTGCCAGCAGTTCCTCACAGTTTACCTACGAGCAGTACTTC,CASSSSQFTYEQYF